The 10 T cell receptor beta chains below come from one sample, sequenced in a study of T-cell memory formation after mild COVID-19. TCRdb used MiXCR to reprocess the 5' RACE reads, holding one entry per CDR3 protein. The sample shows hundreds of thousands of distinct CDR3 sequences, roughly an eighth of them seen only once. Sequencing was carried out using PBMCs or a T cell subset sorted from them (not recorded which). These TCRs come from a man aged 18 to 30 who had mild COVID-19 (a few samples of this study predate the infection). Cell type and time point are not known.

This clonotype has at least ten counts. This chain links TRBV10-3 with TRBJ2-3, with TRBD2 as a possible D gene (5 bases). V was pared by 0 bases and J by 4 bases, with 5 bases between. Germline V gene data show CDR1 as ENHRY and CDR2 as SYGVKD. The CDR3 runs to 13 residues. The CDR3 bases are TGTGCCATCAGTGAGTCGGGAGCAGATACGCAGTATTTT. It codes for CAISESGADTQYF.

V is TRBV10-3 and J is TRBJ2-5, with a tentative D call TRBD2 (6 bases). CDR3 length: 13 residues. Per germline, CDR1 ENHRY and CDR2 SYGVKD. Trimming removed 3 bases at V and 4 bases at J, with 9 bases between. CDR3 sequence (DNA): TGTGCCATCAGTGACGCGGGGCGAGAGACCCAGTACTTC. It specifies CAISDAGRETQYF.

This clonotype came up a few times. The CDR3 region has the DNA TGCAGTGCGAGTCCCACTAGCGGGGGGATGAATGAGCAGTTCTTC. It yields the protein CSASPTSGGMNEQFF. The V gene is TRBV20-1, the J gene TRBJ2-1, with 12 nucleotides matching TRBD2. This CDR3 is 15 amino acids long. V was clipped by 6 bases and J by 7 bases; unmatched bases: 10. Germline V lookup: CDR1 DFQATT, CDR2 SNEGSKA (reference sequence).

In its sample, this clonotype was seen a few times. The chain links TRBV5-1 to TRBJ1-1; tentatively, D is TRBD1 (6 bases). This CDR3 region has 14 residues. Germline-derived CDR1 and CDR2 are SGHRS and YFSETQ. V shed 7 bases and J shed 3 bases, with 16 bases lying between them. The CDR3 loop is CASHYRDADTEAFF. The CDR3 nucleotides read TGCGCCAGCCACTACAGGGATGCGGACACTGAAGCTTTCTTT.

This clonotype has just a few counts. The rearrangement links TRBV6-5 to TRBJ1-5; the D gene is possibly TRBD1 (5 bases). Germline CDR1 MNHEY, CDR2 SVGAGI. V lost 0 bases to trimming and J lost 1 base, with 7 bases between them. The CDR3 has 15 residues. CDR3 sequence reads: CASSYSGVSNQPQHF. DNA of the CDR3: TGTGCCAGCAGTTACTCAGGGGTGAGCAATCAGCCCCAGCATTTT.

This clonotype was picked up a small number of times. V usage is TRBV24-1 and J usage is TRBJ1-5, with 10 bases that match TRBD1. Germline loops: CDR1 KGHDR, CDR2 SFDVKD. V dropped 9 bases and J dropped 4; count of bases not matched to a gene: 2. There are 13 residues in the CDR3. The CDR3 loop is CATGQGENQPQHF. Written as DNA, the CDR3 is TGTGCCACCGGACAGGGGGAAAATCAGCCCCAGCATTTT.

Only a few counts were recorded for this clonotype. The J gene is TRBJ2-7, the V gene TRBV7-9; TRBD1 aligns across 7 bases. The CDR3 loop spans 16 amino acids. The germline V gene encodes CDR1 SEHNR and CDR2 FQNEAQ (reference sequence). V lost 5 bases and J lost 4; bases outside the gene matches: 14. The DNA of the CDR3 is TGTGCCAGCAGCCCCCTAGACAGGGTTAGGGCTTACGAGCAGTACGTC. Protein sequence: CASSPLDRVRAYEQYV.

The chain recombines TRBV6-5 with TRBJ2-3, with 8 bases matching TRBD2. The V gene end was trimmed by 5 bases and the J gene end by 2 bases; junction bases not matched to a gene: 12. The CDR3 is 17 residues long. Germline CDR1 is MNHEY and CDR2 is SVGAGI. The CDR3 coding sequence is TGTGCCAGCAGTACCCGGGGGGGCCACGGGGACACAGATACGCAGTATTTT. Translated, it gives CASSTRGGHGDTDTQYF.

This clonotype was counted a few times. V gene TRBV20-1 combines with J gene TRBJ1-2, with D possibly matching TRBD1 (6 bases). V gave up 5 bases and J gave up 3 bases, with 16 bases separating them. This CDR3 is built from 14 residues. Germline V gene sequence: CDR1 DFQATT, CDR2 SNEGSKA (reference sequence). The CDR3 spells CSADPGRGHYGYTF. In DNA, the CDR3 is TGCAGTGCTGACCCCGGCAGGGGCCACTATGGCTACACCTTC.

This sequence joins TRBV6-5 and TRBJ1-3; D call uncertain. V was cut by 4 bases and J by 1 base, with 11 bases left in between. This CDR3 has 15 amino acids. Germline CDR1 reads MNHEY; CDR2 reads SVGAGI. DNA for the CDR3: TGTGCCAGCAGTTTCACCGGCTGGTCTGGAAACACCATATATTTT. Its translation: CASSFTGWSGNTIYF.